This T cell receptor (beta chain) is drawn from a study of blood T cell repertoires in COVID-19. Study-level information: From T cells, B-cell-depleted T cells, or PBMCs came the material, which was cDNA or gDNA.

The V end was cut by 6 bases, the J end by 1 base, with 6 bases between. CDR3 size: 12 residues. TCRdb keeps only in-frame clones here, not all; method: immunoSEQ multiplex PCR. The sample includes 20,000 to 25,000 clones, 80% to 95% of them seen just once. The receptor was isolated from a human donor in a cohort sampled during active COVID-19. The sequenced material came from peripheral blood. The chain carries TRBV12-3 or TRBV12-4 and TRBJ2-5; D is undetermined. The CDR3 is CASRKLQETQYF. CDR3 coding DNA: TGTGCCAGCAGAAAACTCCAAGAGACCCAGTACTTC.